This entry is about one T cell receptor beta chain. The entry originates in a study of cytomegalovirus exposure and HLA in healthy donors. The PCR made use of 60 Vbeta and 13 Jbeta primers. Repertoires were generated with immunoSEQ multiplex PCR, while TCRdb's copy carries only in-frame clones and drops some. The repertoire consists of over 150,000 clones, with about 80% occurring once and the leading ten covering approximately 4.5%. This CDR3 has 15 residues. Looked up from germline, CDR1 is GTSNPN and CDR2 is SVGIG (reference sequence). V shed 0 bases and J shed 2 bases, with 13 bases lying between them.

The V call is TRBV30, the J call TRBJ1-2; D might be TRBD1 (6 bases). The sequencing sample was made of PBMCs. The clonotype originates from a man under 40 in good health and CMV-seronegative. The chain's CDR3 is CAWSVGTGKNYGYTF. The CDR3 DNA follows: TGTGCCTGGAGTGTAGGAACAGGGAAAAACTATGGCTACACCTTC.